The next 16 T cell receptor beta chains were all read from a single sample in a study of blood T cell repertoires in COVID-19. Repertoires were generated with immunoSEQ multiplex PCR, while TCRdb's copy carries only in-frame clones and drops some. The sample has over 250,000 clones; around 89% are singletons. Material for sequencing was PBMCs or T cells enriched from blood (not recorded which). All receptors derive from a man aged 40-50 years who had recovered from COVID-19.

The V gene is TRBV9, the J gene TRBJ1-3, with D tentatively TRBD1 (6 bases). Looked up from germline, CDR1 is SGDLS and CDR2 is YYNGEE. CDR3 size: 17 residues. Trimming took off 0 bases at V and 4 bases at J, with 17 bases between the two ends. CDR3 nucleotides: TGTGCCAGCAGCGTAGACGCAGGGGTTCCCGTGGGAAACACCATATATTTT. Its translation: CASSVDAGVPVGNTIYF.

The J gene is TRBJ2-5, the V gene TRBV7-3; 7 positions agree with TRBD1. The V and J ends lost 6 bases and 4 bases, in that order; junction bases with no gene match: 5. Germline V gene lookup returns CDR1 SGHTA and CDR2 FQGTGA. This CDR3 spans 13 amino acids. CDR3 bases: TGTGCCAGCAGTGACAGGGAAGCAGAGACCCAGTACTTC. Translation: CASSDREAETQYF.

This clone showed up just a few times. The rearrangement uses TRBV30 and TRBJ1-5; D is possibly TRBD1 (5 bases). The CDR3 has 14 amino acids. Trimming removed 2 bases at V and 5 bases at J, with 13 bases between. Germline V gives CDR1 GTSNPN, CDR2 SVGIG (reference sequence). CDR3 region: CAWSPTAGDQPQHF. The CDR3 bases are TGTGCCTGGAGTCCGACAGCGGGTGATCAGCCCCAGCATTTT.

V usage is TRBV7-6 and J usage is TRBJ1-1; TRBD1 matches 8 bases. Germline CDR1 is SGHVS and CDR2 is FNYEAQ. The CDR3 sequence is 15 residues long. The junction had 8 bases not matched to a gene; V was cut back by 5 bases and J by 3 bases. The CDR3 is CASSDRTGMDTEAFF. As DNA, the CDR3 is TGTGCCAGCAGCGACCGGACAGGGATGGACACTGAAGCTTTCTTT.

The chain joins TRBV15 to TRBJ2-3; TRBD2 matches at 12 bases. This CDR3 region has 19 residues. In germline, CDR1 is LNHNV, CDR2 YYDKDF (reference sequence). V gave up 2 bases and J gave up 6 bases; unmatched junction bases: 15. This CDR3 is CATSRPALAGGRPADTQYF. CDR3 coding DNA: TGTGCCACCAGCAGACCGGCACTAGCGGGAGGAAGACCGGCGGATACGCAGTATTTT.

The CDR3 here is CASSLGTGADYGYTF. In DNA form, the CDR3 reads TGTGCCAGCAGCCTAGGGACAGGGGCTGACTATGGCTACACCTTC. The genes are TRBV11-1 and TRBJ1-2; 10 bases fit TRBD1. V shed 5 bases, J shed 3 bases, and the junction held 6 bases outside the gene matches. The CDR3 consists of 15 residues. The germline V gene encodes CDR1 SGHAT and CDR2 FQDESV (reference sequence).

This clone was picked up one time. The genes are TRBV6-6 and TRBJ2-4, with D perhaps TRBD2 (6 bases). This CDR3 contains 16 residues. Germline V gene lookup returns CDR1 MNHNY and CDR2 SVGAGI (reference sequence). The V end was cut by 6 bases, the J end by 2 bases, with 17 bases between. The CDR3 bases are TGTGCCAGCAGAACTGGGGGGAGTTCTCCCAAAAACATTCAGTACTTC. Amino acid sequence: CASRTGGSSPKNIQYF.

This chain uses TRBV6-5 with TRBJ2-7; 10 bases are shared with TRBD1. The trim removed 6 bases at V and 2 bases at J, leaving 4 bases unmatched. Germline V gene lookup returns CDR1 MNHEY and CDR2 SVGAGI. This CDR3 region has 14 residues. The CDR3 sequence: CASRRGTGAYEQYF. The CDR3 DNA reads as TGTGCCAGCAGACGAGGGACAGGGGCCTACGAGCAGTACTTC.

J is TRBJ1-2 and V is TRBV6-2 or TRBV6-3, with D perhaps TRBD1 (5 bases). Germline-derived CDR1 and CDR2 are MNHEY and SVGEGT. Trimming removed 2 bases at V and 10 bases at J, with 14 bases between. This CDR3 spans 13 amino acids. CDR3 bases: TGTGCCAGCAGTTACGGACGACAGTATCTCTACACCTTC. It is translated as CASSYGRQYLYTF.

This chain uses TRBV4-1 with TRBJ2-7; 10 positions agree with TRBD1. Trimming removed 1 base from V and 4 bases from J; junction bases left unmatched: 4. In germline, CDR1 is MGHRA, CDR2 YSYEKL. There are 15 residues in the CDR3. The DNA of the CDR3 is TGCGCCAGCAGCCAAGGTCCGGGACAGGGGTACGAGCAGTACTTC. Protein sequence: CASSQGPGQGYEQYF.

This clone has only a few counts. The gene calls are TRBV19 and TRBJ1-3; D call uncertain. Germline-derived CDR1 and CDR2 are LNHDA and SQIVND (reference sequence). V was trimmed by 6 bases and J by 3 bases, leaving 18 bases between them. The CDR3 covers 16 residues. This CDR3 is CASRISILSVGNTIYF. CDR3 in DNA: TGTGCCAGTAGGATTTCGATCTTGTCAGTTGGAAACACCATATATTTT.

This clone was seen only once. The V call is TRBV5-6, the J call TRBJ1-3; 8 nucleotides agree with TRBD1. Germline values: CDR1 SGHDT, CDR2 YYEEEE. The CDR3 totals 16 residues. The trim removed 0 bases at V and 3 bases at J, leaving 5 bases unmatched. This CDR3 is CASSLGQGMSGNTIYF. DNA of the CDR3: TGTGCCAGCAGCTTGGGACAGGGGATGAGTGGAAACACCATATATTTT.

This chain joins TRBV6-5 and TRBJ2-7; 10 nucleotides align to TRBD2. CDR3 length: 15 amino acids. V was pared by 2 bases and J by 6 bases, with 7 bases of the junction left unmatched. Germline V CDR1 and CDR2: MNHEY, SVGAGI. The CDR3 here is CASSYESGRVSEQYF. DNA of the CDR3: TGTGCCAGCAGTTACGAAAGCGGGAGGGTGAGCGAGCAGTACTTC.

The chain is built from TRBV12-3 or TRBV12-4 and TRBJ1-2; the D gene is possibly TRBD1 (5 bases). Trimming shortened V by 3 bases and J by 2 bases, and 7 bases separated the two germline ends. The CDR3 sequence is 13 residues long. The CDR3 nucleotides are TGTGCCAGCAGTTTCCCAGGGAACTATGGCTACACCTTC. This codes for CASSFPGNYGYTF.

CDR3 nucleotides: TGCGCCAGCAGACCCCCCGCTTTTGAGACTAGCGGAGTCCCTGGCGAGCAGTACTTC. Encoded protein: CASRPPAFETSGVPGEQYF. The V gene is TRBV10-2, the J gene TRBJ2-7, with 9 bases that match TRBD2. This CDR3 comprises 19 residues. The V gene's germline CDR1 is WSHSY and CDR2 SAAADI. The V segment lost 6 bases and the J segment 6 bases; nucleotides outside the gene matches: 24.

The chain has TRBV27 and TRBJ1-5; unclear D gene. The CDR3 has 12 amino acids. CDR1 is MNHEY and CDR2 is SMNVEV in the germline V gene (reference sequence). The V and J ends lost 3 bases and 4 bases respectively, with 4 bases between them. The chain's CDR3 is CASSFQNQPQHF. CDR3 sequence (DNA): TGTGCCAGCAGTTTCCAGAATCAGCCCCAGCATTTT.